What follows are 24 T cell receptor beta chains derived from one specimen sequenced in a study of T cell responses to AZD1222 COVID-19 vaccine (dated by TCRdb to 2020 to 2023). The sample's time point label, decoded: about 28 days (+/-7) after the second vaccine dose. Libraries were made using the immunoSEQ multiplex PCR assay. The table was pulled from immuneACCESS by TCRdb, which kept in-frame rearrangements only. Such tables lose some clones; where checked, under half of the loss comes from unresolved V genes, and the rest has no known cause. Here the sample has 85,000 to 120,000 clones; 90% occur a single time. Of the sample, 6.5% to 10% falls within the top ten clones. Material: peripheral blood, obtained 28 days after the second AZD1222 dose. Receptor source: an adult who received the AZD1222 COVID-19 vaccine.

V usage is TRBV9 and J usage is TRBJ2-2; 12 bases are a match to TRBD1. The V and J ends lost 4 bases and 8 bases, in that order; junction bases with no gene match: 6. CDR1 and CDR2 (germline): SGDLS, YYNGEE. CDR3 length: 15 amino acids. The CDR3 sequence: CASSMRDRGLGELFF. In DNA, the CDR3 is TGTGCCAGCAGCATGAGGGACAGGGGGCTGGGGGAGCTGTTTTTT.

This chain joins TRBV18 and TRBJ1-3, with TRBD1 as a possible D gene (5 bases). Germline V gives CDR1 KGHSH, CDR2 LQKENI. V was clipped by 3 bases and J by 1 base, with 10 bases between them. The CDR3 runs to 15 residues. The CDR3 nucleotides are TGTGCCAGCTCACCGCTGACAGATTCTGGAAACACCATATATTTT. Translating it yields CASSPLTDSGNTIYF. The whole variable domain, filled in from reference TRBV18 and TRBJ1-3, reads NAGVMQNPRHLVRRRGQEARLRCSPMKGHSHVYWYRQLPEEGLKFMVYLQKENIIDESGMPKERFSAEFPKEGPSILRIQQVVRGDSAAYFCASSPLTDSGNTIYFGEGSWLTVV.

This rearrangement joins TRBV19 to TRBJ2-5; a weak D match, TRBD2 (5 bases). The germline V and J ends were trimmed by 1 base and 2 bases, with 8 bases remaining between them. Per germline, CDR1 LNHDA and CDR2 SQIVND (reference sequence). This CDR3 spans 14 amino acids. CDR3 sequence reads: CASSIAGTQETQYF. DNA of the CDR3: TGTGCCAGTAGTATAGCGGGAACACAAGAGACCCAGTACTTC.

The chain joins TRBV19 to TRBJ2-1, with no clear D. Per germline, CDR1 LNHDA and CDR2 SQIVND (reference sequence). The V end was cut by 6 bases, the J end by 12 bases, with 15 bases between. The CDR3 has 12 residues. For the CDR3, the DNA is TGTGCCAGTAGAGTTCCGGGTGGGGTGCAGTTCTTC. Translated, it gives CASRVPGGVQFF.

The chain's CDR3 is CASSVGQTPNYGYTF. CDR3 DNA sequence: TGTGCCAGCAGCGTAGGGCAGACCCCTAACTATGGCTACACCTTC. V and J are TRBV9 and TRBJ1-2; D is ambiguous. Germline loops: CDR1 SGDLS, CDR2 YYNGEE. There are 15 residues in the CDR3. V was pared by 0 bases and J by 0 bases, with 9 bases between.

The chain carries TRBV9 and TRBJ2-6; possibly TRBD1 for D (6 bases). Germline V gives CDR1 SGDLS, CDR2 YYNGEE. The CDR3 runs 19 residues. The ends were cut back, 4 bases at V and 0 bases at J, with 20 bases in the middle. CDR3 nucleotides: TGTGCCAGCAGCCCGAGGGGGAGCGGCACAGACTCTGGGGCCAACGTCCTGACTTTC. It yields the protein CASSPRGSGTDSGANVLTF.

V gene TRBV7-9 combines with J gene TRBJ2-3; no firm D call. The germline V and J ends were trimmed by 2 bases and 0 bases, with 9 bases remaining between them. CDR1 is SEHNR, CDR2 FQNEAQ, per germline (reference sequence). There are 15 residues in the CDR3. CDR3 nucleotide sequence: TGTGCCAGCAGCTTATCGAGTAGTAGCACAGATACGCAGTATTTT. As protein: CASSLSSSSTDTQYF.

The chain links TRBV5-6 to TRBJ1-6; the match to TRBD1 covers 8 bases. V dropped 2 bases and J dropped 5; count of bases not matched to a gene: 3. Per the germline V gene, CDR1 is SGHDT and CDR2 is YYEEEE. The length of the CDR3 is 15 residues. This CDR3 is CASSLPGGNNSPLHF. In DNA form, the CDR3 reads TGTGCCAGCAGCTTACCAGGGGGCAATAATTCACCCCTCCACTTT.

This chain connects TRBV12-5 to TRBJ1-1; D gene uncertain. With 6 bases removed from V and 1 base from J, the gap between germline ends came to 12 bases. The germline V gene encodes CDR1 LGHNT and CDR2 FRNRAP. This CDR3 is built from 14 residues. CDR3 sequence (DNA): TGTGCTAGTGGAGGCGAGCCAGGGAACACTGAAGCTTTCTTT. Its protein product is CASGGEPGNTEAFF.

The genes are TRBV5-6 and TRBJ2-1, with TRBD2 matching 9 bases. Germline CDR1 SGHDT, CDR2 YYEEEE. This CDR3 is built from 15 residues. The V and J ends lost 5 bases and 5 bases, in that order; junction bases with no gene match: 8. CDR3 amino acids: CASREAGTSNNEQFF. CDR3 sequence (DNA): TGTGCCAGCAGGGAAGCCGGGACTAGCAACAATGAGCAGTTCTTC.

The table lists this clone with a count of one. The chain recombines TRBV7-8 with TRBJ1-6, with unresolved D. V shed 5 bases and J shed 8 bases, with 7 bases lying between them. CDR1 is SGHVS and CDR2 is FQNEAQ in the germline V gene. CDR3 length: 12 amino acids. The DNA for the CDR3 is TGTGCCAGCAGCCCCATCGATTCACCCCTCCACTTT. Translating gives CASSPIDSPLHF.

The V call is TRBV19, the J call TRBJ2-1; D gene unclear. Looked up from germline, CDR1 is LNHDA and CDR2 is SQIVND (reference sequence). The CDR3 has 11 residues. V was shortened by 2 bases and J by 7 bases, with 3 bases between the two germline ends. CDR3 region: CASSIKNEQFF. CDR3 nucleotides: TGTGCCAGTAGTATAAAGAATGAGCAGTTCTTC. The variable domain in full, completed from reference TRBV19 and TRBJ2-1, reads DGGITQSPKYLFRKEGQNVTLSCEQNLNHDAMYWYRQDPGQGLRLIYYSQIVNDFQKGDIAEGYSVSREKKESFPLTVTSAQKNPTAFYLCASSIKNEQFFGPGTRLTVL.

The chain employs TRBV19 and TRBJ1-2; D might be TRBD1 (5 bases). V was cut by 8 bases and J by 4 bases, with 20 bases left in between. Germline V gene data show CDR1 as LNHDA and CDR2 as SQIVND (reference sequence). The CDR3 has 15 residues. CDR3 sequence (DNA): TGTGCCAGTTCGAAAAATGGGGGGGTAAGCTATGGCTACACCTTC. The encoded protein is CASSKNGGVSYGYTF.

This chain uses TRBV6-1 with TRBJ1-2; no clear D gene. Looked up from germline, CDR1 is MNHNS and CDR2 is SASEGT. V shed 3 bases and J shed 8 bases, with 10 bases lying between them. The CDR3 is 12 amino acids. The CDR3 is CASSDRSWGYTF. The DNA for the CDR3 is TGTGCCAGCAGTGATCGGAGTTGGGGCTACACCTTC.

This clone was found once. The V call is TRBV7-2, the J call TRBJ1-5; D is undetermined. CDR1 and CDR2 (germline): SGHTA, FQGNSA. This CDR3 has 15 amino acids. Trimming stripped 2 bases from V and 0 bases from J, with 8 bases between. The CDR3 DNA follows: TGTGCCAGCAGCTTAAGACATCTTAGCAATCAGCCCCAGCATTTT. Protein sequence: CASSLRHLSNQPQHF.

This rearrangement joins TRBV30 to TRBJ1-2, with 8 bases matching TRBD1. CDR1 and CDR2 from the germline V gene are GTSNPN and SVGIG (reference sequence). The CDR3 contains 15 residues. Trimming took 3 bases from V and 8 from J; bases not matched to a gene: 14. CDR3: CAWRAGTGALGGYTF. The DNA for the CDR3 is TGTGCCTGGAGGGCGGGGACAGGCGCCCTGGGGGGCTACACCTTC.

This chain links TRBV2 with TRBJ2-1; 10 positions agree with TRBD1. With 7 bases clipped from V and 6 bases from J, the junction kept 6 bases outside the gene matches. Germline-derived CDR1 and CDR2 are SNHLY and FYNNEI. CDR3 length: 14 residues. The CDR3 loop reads CASNVGQGINEQFF. The CDR3 nucleotides read TGTGCCAGCAATGTGGGACAGGGGATCAATGAGCAGTTCTTC.

This clone was detected only once. The chain combines TRBV4-3 with TRBJ2-5; 11 bases align to TRBD2. Losses at the gene ends were 0 bases for V and 2 bases for J; bases not matched to a gene: 5. The CDR3 contains 17 residues. Germline CDR1 is LGHNA and CDR2 is YSLEER. CDR3 in amino acids: CASSQEASSGGQETQYF. The CDR3 nucleotides are TGCGCCAGCAGCCAAGAGGCCTCTAGCGGGGGGCAAGAGACCCAGTACTTC.

The chain joins TRBV5-8 to TRBJ1-2; D might be TRBD1 (5 bases). CDR3 length equals 13 residues. Germline V gives CDR1 SGHTS, CDR2 YDEGEE. Trimming cost V 1 base and J 4 bases, with 8 bases left between them. CDR3 residues: CASSLQGVYGYTF. The CDR3 bases are TGTGCCAGCAGCTTGCAGGGCGTCTATGGCTACACCTTC.

The chain recombines TRBV5-1 with TRBJ2-5; TRBD1 matches at 9 bases. Germline CDR1 SGHRS, CDR2 YFSETQ. Germline trimming cut 4 bases from V and 1 base from J; bases unmatched to any gene: 11. CDR3 size: 17 residues. CDR3: CASSLQPGQGSQETQYF. For the CDR3, the DNA is TGCGCCAGCAGCCTACAGCCGGGACAGGGTTCCCAAGAGACCCAGTACTTC. Full variable domain (outside the CDR3, taken from reference TRBV5-1 and TRBJ2-5): KAGVTQTPRYLIKTRGQQVTLSCSPISGHRSVSWYQQTPGQGLQFLFEYFSETQRNKGNFPGRFSGRQFSNSRSEMNVSTLELGDSALYLCASSLQPGQGSQETQYFGPGTRLLVL.

The V call is TRBV7-9, the J call TRBJ1-4; 7 bases are a match to TRBD1. There are 15 residues in the CDR3. V was clipped by 3 bases and J by 8 bases; unmatched bases: 9. CDR1 is SEHNR and CDR2 is FQNEAQ in the germline V gene (reference sequence). CDR3 loop: CASSLGSSGGEKLFF. The CDR3, as DNA: TGTGCCAGCAGCTTGGGATCCTCAGGGGGGGAAAAACTGTTTTTT. The full variable domain, rest sourced from reference TRBV7-9 and TRBJ1-4, is DTGVSQNPRHKITKRGQNVTFRCDPISEHNRLYWYRQTLGQGPEFLTYFQNEAQLEKSRLLSDRFSAERPKGSFSTLEIQRTEQGDSAMYLCASSLGSSGGEKLFFGSGTQLSVL.

The chain uses TRBV9 and TRBJ2-7; D is possibly TRBD2 (7 bases). The germline CDR1 and CDR2 sequences are SGDLS and YYNGEE. V lost 4 bases and J 2 bases, leaving 16 bases between the germline ends. The CDR3 is 15 residues long. CDR3 sequence: CASSLEGGSAYEQYF. CDR3 nucleotide sequence: TGTGCCAGCAGCCTGGAGGGGGGGAGCGCCTACGAGCAGTACTTC.

This chain uses TRBV2 with TRBJ1-5, with D tentatively TRBD1 (6 bases). Germline loops: CDR1 SNHLY, CDR2 FYNNEI. The CDR3 totals 19 residues. V lost 6 bases to trimming and J lost 5 bases, with 29 bases between them. CDR3 protein: CASSQTPGLGAGFHQPQHF. DNA of the CDR3: TGTGCCAGCAGCCAGACCCCGGGACTGGGGGCGGGGTTCCATCAGCCCCAGCATTTT.

Written as DNA, the CDR3 is TGCGCCAGCAGCGTCGCCACCTACAATGAGCAGTTCTTC. It encodes CASSVATYNEQFF. The V call is TRBV5-1, the J call TRBJ2-1; D is unresolved. Trimming removed 4 bases at V and 2 bases at J, with 7 bases between. Germline V gene lookup returns CDR1 SGHRS and CDR2 YFSETQ. This CDR3 spans 13 amino acids.